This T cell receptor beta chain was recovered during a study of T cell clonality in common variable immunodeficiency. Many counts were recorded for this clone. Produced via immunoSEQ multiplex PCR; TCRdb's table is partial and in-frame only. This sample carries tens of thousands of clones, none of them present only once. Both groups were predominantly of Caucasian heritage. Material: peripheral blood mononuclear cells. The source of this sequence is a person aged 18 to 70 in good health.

The part of the CDR3 DNA that was read is TGTGCCAGCAGTGAAGCTGGGGCTTTGAACTATGGC. Its translation: CASSEAGALNYG. In full, the CDR3 reads CASSEAGALNYGYTF. V and J are TRBV6-1 and TRBJ1-2; tentatively, D is TRBD1 (5 bases). The read ends 3 residues before the CDR3 terminus; that terminus is restored from the germline J gene. Per germline, CDR1 MNHNS and CDR2 SASEGT. The CDR3 is 15 amino acids. V gave up 0 bases and J gave up 2 bases, with 10 bases separating them.